This T cell receptor (beta chain) was found in a study of blood T cell repertoires in COVID-19. At the level of the study: Both acute and convalescent COVID-19 samples were obtained from the United States, Italy and Spain.

This CDR3 is built from 16 residues. Trimming at V came to 3 bases and at J to 0 bases, leaving 5 bases not matched to a gene. Germline V gene data show CDR1 as WNHNN and CDR2 as SYGVQD (reference sequence). Participants, roughly 18 to 89 years old, spanned 25 or so US areas. Measured with immunoSEQ multiplex PCR; TCRdb has only the in-frame clones, and not every one. This sample has roughly 250,000 clones, with 70% to 90% found just once. The material sequenced was PBMCs or T cells enriched from blood (not recorded which). This chain joins TRBV10-1 and TRBJ2-1; 7 nucleotides line up with TRBD2. The origin of this receptor is a woman aged 40 to 49 with acute COVID-19. The CDR3 protein is CASSEFSGRSYNEQFF. For the CDR3, the DNA is TGCGCCAGCAGTGAATTTAGCGGGCGCTCCTACAATGAGCAGTTCTTC.